This entry lists 14 T cell receptor beta chains sequenced from one sample in a study of cytomegalovirus exposure and HLA in healthy donors. 13 Jbeta primers and 60 Vbeta primers were used for the PCR. TCRdb's table, derived via immunoSEQ multiplex PCR, lists solely in-frame clones and lacks some. The sample holds about 90,000 clones, roughly 58% seen once. Sequenced: PBMCs. These receptors came from a woman aged 25 to 45 in good health and CMV-seropositive.

In DNA form, the CDR3 reads TGTGCCAACAGACCAACAGGGCCGGGGGCTTTCTTT. Protein sequence: CANRPTGPGAFF. V and J are TRBV11-2 and TRBJ1-1, with D possibly being TRBD1 (6 bases). With 10 bases removed from V and 11 bases from J, the gap between germline ends came to 20 bases. The CDR3 has 12 amino acids. CDR1 and CDR2 from the germline V gene are SGHAT and FQNNGV.

This chain joins TRBV10-2 and TRBJ2-3, with TRBD2 matching over 9 bases. The CDR3 length is 17 residues. CDR1 and CDR2 (germline): WSHSY, SAAADI. V lost 0 bases to trimming and J lost 5 bases; unmatched junction nucleotides: 9. DNA of the CDR3: TGCGCCAGCAGTGAGTCACCTAGCGGGGACGCGCAAGATACGCAGTATTTT. This encodes CASSESPSGDAQDTQYF.

The chain carries TRBV5-1 and TRBJ2-7; 13 bases map to TRBD2. The CDR3 has 15 residues. V trimming: 4 bases; J trimming: 5 bases; junction bases outside the gene matches: 6. Germline assignment: CDR1 SGHRS and CDR2 YFSETQ. Here the CDR3 DNA reads TGCGCCAGCAGCCCTGGAGGGACTAGCGGGGACGAGCAGTACTTC. It translates to CASSPGGTSGDEQYF.

The V gene is TRBV7-6, the J gene TRBJ1-3; 7 bases fit TRBD1. This CDR3 has 18 amino acids. The V gene's germline CDR1 is SGHVS and CDR2 FNYEAQ. V was pared by 0 bases and J by 3 bases, with 11 bases of the junction left unmatched. Here the CDR3 reads CASSLAQQTGSLGNTIYF. CDR3 DNA: TGTGCCAGCAGCTTAGCTCAGCAGACAGGGAGTCTTGGAAACACCATATATTTT.

V is TRBV18 and J is TRBJ1-4; D is possibly TRBD1 (5 bases). The CDR3 loop spans 13 amino acids. The germline V gene has CDR1 KGHSH and CDR2 LQKENI. The V and J ends lost 3 bases and 7 bases respectively, with 9 bases between them. Written as DNA, the CDR3 is TGTGCCAGCTCACCGGGGCGGGGTGAAAAACTGTTTTTT. It specifies CASSPGRGEKLFF.

The J gene is TRBJ2-5, the V gene TRBV7-2, with no clear D. CDR3 length: 13 amino acids. Germline CDR1 and CDR2: SGHTA and FQGNSA. Trimming took off 3 bases at V and 5 bases at J, with 10 bases between the two ends. CDR3 sequence: CASSFNPAETQYF. CDR3 DNA: TGTGCCAGCAGCTTCAACCCCGCGGAGACCCAGTACTTC.

This rearrangement joins TRBV5-1 to TRBJ2-1; 7 nucleotides agree with TRBD2. The CDR3 has 15 amino acids. Germline loops: CDR1 SGHRS, CDR2 YFSETQ. V shed 4 bases and J 5 bases; nucleotides not matched to a gene: 9. CDR3 residues: CASSPSGGGNNEQFF. DNA of the CDR3: TGCGCCAGCAGCCCGTCGGGGGGAGGAAACAATGAGCAGTTCTTC.

The rearrangement joins TRBV18 to TRBJ1-2; D gene uncertain. Germline V gene data show CDR1 as KGHSH and CDR2 as LQKENI. The CDR3 has 15 amino acids. Deletions cut 1 base from V and 0 bases from J, with 9 bases between. CDR3 DNA sequence: TGTGCCAGCTCACCACTCGGGAAGGCTAACTATGGCTACACCTTC. It codes for CASSPLGKANYGYTF.

This clone has only one observation. The junction departs from the called germline gene at one end, perhaps through a read error. The chain carries TRBV6-5 and TRBJ1-2; 9 nucleotides line up with TRBD1. The CDR3 spans 16 residues. Per the germline V gene, CDR1 is MNHEY and CDR2 is SVGAGI. In DNA, the CDR3 is TGTGCCAGCAGTTATGGGACAGGGATATATGGTTATGGCTACCCCTTC. Amino acid sequence: CASSYGTGIYGYGYPF.

The chain couples TRBV6-1 to TRBJ1-2; D might be TRBD1 (5 bases). V lost 2 bases and J lost 5, with 12 bases in between. CDR3 length equals 14 residues. Germline CDR1 is MNHNS and CDR2 is SASEGT. The CDR3 protein is CASSEQAGNYGYTF. CDR3 coding DNA: TGTGCCAGCAGTGAACAGGCAGGGAATTATGGCTACACCTTC.

V usage is TRBV10-3 and J usage is TRBJ1-1; the D gene is possibly TRBD1 (5 bases). Germline V lookup: CDR1 ENHRY, CDR2 SYGVKD. The CDR3 has 13 amino acids. V lost 6 bases and J 1 base, leaving 9 bases between the germline ends. CDR3 protein: CAIRATANTEAFF. DNA for the CDR3: TGTGCCATCAGAGCGACAGCGAACACTGAAGCTTTCTTT.

This clone was picked up a small number of times. V is TRBV12-5 and J is TRBJ2-2; a possible D gene is TRBD2 (5 bases). The CDR3 sequence is 16 residues long. V was cut by 0 bases and J by 4 bases, with 12 bases left in between. CDR1 LGHNT and CDR2 FRNRAP come from the germline V gene. The CDR3 spells CASGLVLGGPTGELFF. In DNA form, the CDR3 reads TGTGCTAGTGGTTTGGTACTAGGCGGTCCCACCGGGGAGCTGTTTTTT.

This sequence joins TRBV6-1 and TRBJ2-3, with 13 bases aligning to TRBD2. The CDR3 has 17 residues. Germline CDR1 MNHNS, CDR2 SASEGT. The V gene end was trimmed by 0 bases and the J gene end by 2 bases; junction bases not matched to a gene: 2. The CDR3 DNA follows: TGTGCCAGCAGTGAAGCTGGGACTAGCGGGAACACAGATACGCAGTATTTT. Amino acid sequence: CASSEAGTSGNTDTQYF.

The V and J genes are TRBV5-4 and TRBJ2-5; the D gene is possibly TRBD2 (5 bases). The CDR3 extends over 14 amino acids. Germline CDR1 and CDR2: SGHNT and YYREEE (reference sequence). V was shortened by 4 bases and J by 2 bases, with 12 bases between the two germline ends. CDR3 DNA: TGTGCCAGCAGCCCCGGACTGGCACAAGAGACCCAGTACTTC. It yields the protein CASSPGLAQETQYF.